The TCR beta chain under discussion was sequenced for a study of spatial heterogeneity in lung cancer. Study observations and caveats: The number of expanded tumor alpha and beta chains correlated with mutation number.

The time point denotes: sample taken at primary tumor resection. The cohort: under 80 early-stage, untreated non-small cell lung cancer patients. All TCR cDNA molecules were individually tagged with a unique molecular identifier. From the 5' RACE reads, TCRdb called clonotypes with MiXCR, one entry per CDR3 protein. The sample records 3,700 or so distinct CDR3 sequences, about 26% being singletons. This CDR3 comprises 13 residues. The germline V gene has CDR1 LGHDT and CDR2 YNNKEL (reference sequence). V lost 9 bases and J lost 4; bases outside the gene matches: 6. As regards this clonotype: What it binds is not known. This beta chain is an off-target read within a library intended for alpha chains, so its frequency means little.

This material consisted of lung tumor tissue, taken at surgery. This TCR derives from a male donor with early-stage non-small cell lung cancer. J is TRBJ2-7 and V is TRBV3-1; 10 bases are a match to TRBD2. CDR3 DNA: TGTGCCAGTAGACCGACTAGCGGGTACGAGCAGTACTTC. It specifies CASRPTSGYEQYF.